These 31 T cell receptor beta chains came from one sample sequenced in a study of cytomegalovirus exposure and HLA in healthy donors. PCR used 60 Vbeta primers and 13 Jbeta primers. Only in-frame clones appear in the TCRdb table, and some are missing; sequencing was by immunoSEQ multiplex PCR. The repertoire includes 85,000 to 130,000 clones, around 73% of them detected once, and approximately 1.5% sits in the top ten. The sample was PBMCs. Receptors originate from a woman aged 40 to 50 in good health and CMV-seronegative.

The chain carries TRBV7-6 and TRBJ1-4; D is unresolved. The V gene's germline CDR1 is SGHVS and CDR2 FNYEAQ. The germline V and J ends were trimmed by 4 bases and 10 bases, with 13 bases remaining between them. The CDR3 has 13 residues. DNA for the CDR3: TGTGCCAGCAGCTCCTTGAAGGGAGGAAAACTGTTTTTT. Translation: CASSSLKGGKLFF.

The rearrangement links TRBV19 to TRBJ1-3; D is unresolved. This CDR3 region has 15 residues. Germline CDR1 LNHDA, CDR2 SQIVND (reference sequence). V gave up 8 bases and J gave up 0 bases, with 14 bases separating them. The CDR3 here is CASGLLTASGNTIYF. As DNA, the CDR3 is TGTGCCAGTGGCCTCCTGACTGCCTCTGGAAACACCATATATTTT.

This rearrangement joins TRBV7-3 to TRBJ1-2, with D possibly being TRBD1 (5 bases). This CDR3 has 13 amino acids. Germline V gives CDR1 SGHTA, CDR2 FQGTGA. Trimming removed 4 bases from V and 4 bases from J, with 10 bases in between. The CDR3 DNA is TGTGCCAGCAGCTCGACAGAACCCTATGGCTACACCTTC. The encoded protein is CASSSTEPYGYTF. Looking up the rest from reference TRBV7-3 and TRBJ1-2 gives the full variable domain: GAGVSQTPSNKVTEKGKYVELRCDPISGHTALYWYRQSLGQGPEFLIYFQGTGAADDSGLPNDRFFAVRPEGSVSTLKIQRTERGDSAVYLCASSSTEPYGYTFGSGTRLTVV.

The CDR3 region is CASSFGYEQYF. The CDR3 coding sequence is TGTGCCAGCAGCTTCGGGTACGAGCAGTACTTC. The chain has TRBV6-1 and TRBJ2-7; D is undetermined. Trimming shortened V by 6 bases and J by 4 bases, and 7 bases separated the two germline ends. This CDR3 comprises 11 residues. The V gene's germline CDR1 is MNHNS and CDR2 SASEGT.

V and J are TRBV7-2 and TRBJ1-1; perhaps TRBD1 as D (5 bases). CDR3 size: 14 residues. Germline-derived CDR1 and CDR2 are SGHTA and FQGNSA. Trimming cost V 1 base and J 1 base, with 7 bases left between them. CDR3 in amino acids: CASSLGRGNTEAFF. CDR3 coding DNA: TGTGCCAGCAGCTTAGGTAGGGGGAACACTGAAGCTTTCTTT.

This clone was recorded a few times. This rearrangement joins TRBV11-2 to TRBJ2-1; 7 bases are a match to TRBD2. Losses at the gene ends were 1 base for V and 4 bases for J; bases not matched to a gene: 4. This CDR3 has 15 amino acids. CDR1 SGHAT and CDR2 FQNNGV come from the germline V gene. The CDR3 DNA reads TGTGCCAGCAGCTTAGGAGCGGGGCGTTACAATGAGCAGTTCTTC. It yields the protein CASSLGAGRYNEQFF. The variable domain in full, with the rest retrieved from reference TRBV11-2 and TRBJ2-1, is EAGVAQSPRYKIIEKRQSVAFWCNPISGHATLYWYQQILGQGPKLLIQFQNNGVVDDSQLPKDRFSAERLKGVDSTLKIQPAKLEDSAVYLCASSLGAGRYNEQFFGPGTRLTVL.

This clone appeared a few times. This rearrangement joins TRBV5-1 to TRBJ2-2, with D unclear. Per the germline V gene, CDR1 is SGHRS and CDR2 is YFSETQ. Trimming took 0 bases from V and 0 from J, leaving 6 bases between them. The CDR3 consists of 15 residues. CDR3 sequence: CASSLDSANTGELFF. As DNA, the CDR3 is TGCGCCAGCAGCTTGGACAGTGCGAACACCGGGGAGCTGTTTTTT.

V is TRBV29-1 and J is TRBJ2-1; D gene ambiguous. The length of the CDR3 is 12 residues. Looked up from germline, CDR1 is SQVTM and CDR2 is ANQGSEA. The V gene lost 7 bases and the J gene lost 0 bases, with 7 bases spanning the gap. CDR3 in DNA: TGCAGCGCATCGAGCTCCTACAATGAGCAGTTCTTC. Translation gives CSASSSYNEQFF.

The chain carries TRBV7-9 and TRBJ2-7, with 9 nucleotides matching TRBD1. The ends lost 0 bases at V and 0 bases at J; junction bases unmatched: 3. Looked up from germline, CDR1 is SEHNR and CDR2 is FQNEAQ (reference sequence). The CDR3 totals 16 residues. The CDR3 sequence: CASSLAGQGPSYEQYF. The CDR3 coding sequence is TGTGCCAGCAGCTTAGCGGGACAGGGCCCCTCCTACGAGCAGTACTTC. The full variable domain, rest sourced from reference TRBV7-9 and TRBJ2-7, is DTGVSQNPRHKITKRGQNVTFRCDPISEHNRLYWYRQTLGQGPEFLTYFQNEAQLEKSRLLSDRFSAERPKGSFSTLEIQRTEQGDSAMYLCASSLAGQGPSYEQYFGPGTRLTVT.

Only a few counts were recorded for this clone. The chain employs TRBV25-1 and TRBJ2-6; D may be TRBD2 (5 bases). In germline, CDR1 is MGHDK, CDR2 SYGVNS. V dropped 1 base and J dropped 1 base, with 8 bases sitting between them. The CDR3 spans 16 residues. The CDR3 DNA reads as TGTGCCAGCAGTGAATGGTCGGGGTCTGGGGCCAACGTCCTGACTTTC. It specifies CASSEWSGSGANVLTF.

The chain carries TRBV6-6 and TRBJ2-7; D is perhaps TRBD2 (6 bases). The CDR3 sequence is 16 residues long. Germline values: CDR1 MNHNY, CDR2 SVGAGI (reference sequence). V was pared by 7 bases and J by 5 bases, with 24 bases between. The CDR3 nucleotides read TGTGCCAGCACCAGGGACCCGACTAGTCAAGGACACGAGCAGTACTTC. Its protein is CASTRDPTSQGHEQYF.

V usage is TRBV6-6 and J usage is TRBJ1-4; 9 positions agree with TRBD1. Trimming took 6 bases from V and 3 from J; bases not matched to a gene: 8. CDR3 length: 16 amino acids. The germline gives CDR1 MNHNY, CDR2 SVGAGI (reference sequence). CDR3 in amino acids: CASSLTGGSANEKLFF. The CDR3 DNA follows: TGTGCCAGCAGCCTTACAGGGGGCTCGGCTAATGAAAAACTGTTTTTT.

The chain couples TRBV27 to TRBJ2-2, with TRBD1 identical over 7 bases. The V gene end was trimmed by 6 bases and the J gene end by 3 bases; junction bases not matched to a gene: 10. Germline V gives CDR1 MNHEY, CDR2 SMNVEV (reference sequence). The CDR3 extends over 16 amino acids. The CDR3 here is CASRLPTGVDTGELFF. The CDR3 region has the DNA TGTGCCAGCAGACTACCTACAGGGGTGGACACCGGGGAGCTGTTTTTT.

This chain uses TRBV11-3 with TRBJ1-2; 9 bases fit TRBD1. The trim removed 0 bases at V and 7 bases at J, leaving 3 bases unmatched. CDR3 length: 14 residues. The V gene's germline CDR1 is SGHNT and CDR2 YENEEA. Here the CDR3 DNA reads TGTGCCAGCAGCTTAGATGGGGACAGGGTTGGCTACACCTTC. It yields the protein CASSLDGDRVGYTF. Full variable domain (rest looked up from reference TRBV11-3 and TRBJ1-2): EAGVVQSPRYKIIEKKQPVAFWCNPISGHNTLYWYLQNLGQGPELLIRYENEEAVDDSQLPKDRFSAERLKGVDSTLKIQPAELGDSAVYLCASSLDGDRVGYTFGSGTRLTVV.

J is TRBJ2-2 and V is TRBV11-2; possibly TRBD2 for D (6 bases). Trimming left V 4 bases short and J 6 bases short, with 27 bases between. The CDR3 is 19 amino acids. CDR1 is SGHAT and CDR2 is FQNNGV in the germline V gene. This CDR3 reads CASSSLSPGRARGPGELFF. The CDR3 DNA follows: TGTGCCAGCAGCTCCCTCTCGCCCGGACGGGCGCGGGGTCCCGGGGAGCTGTTTTTT.

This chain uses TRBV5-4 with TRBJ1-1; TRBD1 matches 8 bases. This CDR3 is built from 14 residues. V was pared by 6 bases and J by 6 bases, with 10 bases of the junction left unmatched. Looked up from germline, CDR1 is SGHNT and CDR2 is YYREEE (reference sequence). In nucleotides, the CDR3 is TGTGCCAGCACCCGACAGGGGACCTTGGCTGAAGCTTTCTTT. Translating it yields CASTRQGTLAEAFF. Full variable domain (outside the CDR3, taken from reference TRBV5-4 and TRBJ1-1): ETGVTQSPTHLIKTRGQQVTLRCSSQSGHNTVSWYQQALGQGPQFIFQYYREEENGRGNFPPRFSGLQFPNYSSELNVNALELDDSALYLCASTRQGTLAEAFFGQGTRLTVV.

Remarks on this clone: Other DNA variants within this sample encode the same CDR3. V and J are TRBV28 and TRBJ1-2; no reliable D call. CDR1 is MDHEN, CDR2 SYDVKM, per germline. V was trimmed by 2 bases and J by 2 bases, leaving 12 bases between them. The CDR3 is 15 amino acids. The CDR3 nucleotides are TGTGCCAGCAGTTTACTCGACTCGAAAAACTATGGCTACACCTTC. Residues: CASSLLDSKNYGYTF.

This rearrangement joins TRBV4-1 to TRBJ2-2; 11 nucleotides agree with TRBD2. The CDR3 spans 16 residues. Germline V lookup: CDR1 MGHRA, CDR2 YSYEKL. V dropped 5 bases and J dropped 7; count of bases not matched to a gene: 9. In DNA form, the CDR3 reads TGCGCCAGCAGCTTTCTTAGCGGGAGGGCCGACGGGGAGCTGTTTTTT. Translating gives CASSFLSGRADGELFF.

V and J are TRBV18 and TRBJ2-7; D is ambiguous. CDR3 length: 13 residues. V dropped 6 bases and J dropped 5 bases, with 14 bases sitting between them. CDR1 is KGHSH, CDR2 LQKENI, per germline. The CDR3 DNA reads TGTGCCAGCTCTCCCTCTAGTATCCACGAGCAGTACTTC. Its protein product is CASSPSSIHEQYF.

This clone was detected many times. The CDR3, as DNA: TGTGCCAGCAGCCTCGGCGCAGGGGGAGAAGTTGGCTACACCTTC. It is translated as CASSLGAGGEVGYTF. This chain uses TRBV6-5 with TRBJ1-2; 7 bases match TRBD1. This CDR3 region has 15 residues. Germline values: CDR1 MNHEY, CDR2 SVGAGI. The junction had 14 bases not matched to a gene; V was cut back by 6 bases and J by 7 bases.

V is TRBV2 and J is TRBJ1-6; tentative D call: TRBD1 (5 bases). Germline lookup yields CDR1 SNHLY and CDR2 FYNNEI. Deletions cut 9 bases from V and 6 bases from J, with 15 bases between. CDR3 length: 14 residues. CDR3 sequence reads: CARGPTQGNSPLHF. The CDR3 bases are TGTGCCAGAGGACCTACCCAGGGTAATTCACCCCTCCACTTT.

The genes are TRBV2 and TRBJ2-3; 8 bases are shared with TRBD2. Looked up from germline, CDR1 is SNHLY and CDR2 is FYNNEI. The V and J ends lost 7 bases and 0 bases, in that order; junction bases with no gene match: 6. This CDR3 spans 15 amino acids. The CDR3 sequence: CASKAGTRSTDTQYF. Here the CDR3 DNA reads TGTGCCAGCAAGGCCGGGACTAGGAGCACAGATACGCAGTATTTT.

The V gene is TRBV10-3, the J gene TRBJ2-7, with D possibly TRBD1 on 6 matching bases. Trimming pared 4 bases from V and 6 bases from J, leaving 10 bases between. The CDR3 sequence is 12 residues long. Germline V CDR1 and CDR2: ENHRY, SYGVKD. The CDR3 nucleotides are TGTGCCATCAGTGGAGCAGGGGTCGAGCAGTACTTC. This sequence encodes CAISGAGVEQYF.

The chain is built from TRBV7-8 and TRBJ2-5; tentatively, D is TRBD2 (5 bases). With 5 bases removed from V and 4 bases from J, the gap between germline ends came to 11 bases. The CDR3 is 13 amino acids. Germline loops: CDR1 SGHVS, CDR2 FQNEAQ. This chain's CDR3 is CASSPIRGETQYF. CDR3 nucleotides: TGTGCCAGCAGCCCAATTCGGGGAGAGACCCAGTACTTC. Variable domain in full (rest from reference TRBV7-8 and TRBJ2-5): GAGVSQSPRYKVAKRGQDVALRCDPISGHVSLFWYQQALGQGPEFLTYFQNEAQLDKSGLPSDRFFAERPEGSVSTLKIQRTQQEDSAVYLCASSPIRGETQYFGPGTRLLVL.

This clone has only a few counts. CDR3 coding DNA: TGTGCCAGCAGTTTACTAGCGGGAGCACCGCAGTTCTTC. Amino acid sequence: CASSLLAGAPQFF. This chain uses TRBV27 with TRBJ2-1, with TRBD2 matching 10 bases. The J segment lost 12 bases and the V segment lost 2 bases, leaving 4 bases of the junction unmatched. The CDR3 runs to 13 residues. The germline V gene has CDR1 MNHEY and CDR2 SMNVEV (reference sequence).

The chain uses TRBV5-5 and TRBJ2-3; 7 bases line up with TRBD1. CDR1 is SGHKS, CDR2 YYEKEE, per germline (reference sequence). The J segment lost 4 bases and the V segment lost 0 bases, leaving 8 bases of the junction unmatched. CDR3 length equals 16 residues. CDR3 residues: CASSLAGDRAADTQYF. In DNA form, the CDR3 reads TGTGCCAGCAGCTTGGCCGGAGACAGGGCGGCAGATACGCAGTATTTT. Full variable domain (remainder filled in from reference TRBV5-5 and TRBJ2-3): DAGVTQSPTHLIKTRGQQVTLRCSPISGHKSVSWYQQVLGQGPQFIFQYYEKEERGRGNFPDRFSARQFPNYSSELNVNALLLGDSALYLCASSLAGDRAADTQYFGPGTRLTVL.

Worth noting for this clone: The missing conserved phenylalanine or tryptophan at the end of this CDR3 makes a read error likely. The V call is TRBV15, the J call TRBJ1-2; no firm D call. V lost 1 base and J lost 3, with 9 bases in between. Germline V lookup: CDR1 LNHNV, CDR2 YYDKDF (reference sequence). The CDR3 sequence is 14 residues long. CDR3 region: CATSRVYGDYGYTL. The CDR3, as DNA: TGTGCCACCAGCAGAGTTTACGGGGACTATGGCTACACCCTC.

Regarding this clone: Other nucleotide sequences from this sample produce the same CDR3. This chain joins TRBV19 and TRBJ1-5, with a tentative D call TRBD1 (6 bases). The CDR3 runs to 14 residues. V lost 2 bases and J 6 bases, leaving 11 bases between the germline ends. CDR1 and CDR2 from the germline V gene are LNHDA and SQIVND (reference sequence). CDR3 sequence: CASSIRGGGQPQHF. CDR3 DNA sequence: TGTGCCAGTAGTATAAGGGGAGGGGGTCAGCCCCAGCATTTT.

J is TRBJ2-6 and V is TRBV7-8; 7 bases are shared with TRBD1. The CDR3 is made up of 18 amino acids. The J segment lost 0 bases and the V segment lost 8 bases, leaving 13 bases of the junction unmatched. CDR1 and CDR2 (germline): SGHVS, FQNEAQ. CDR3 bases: TGTGCCAGCCAAGCCCAAGGGGACAGCCTCTCTGGGGCCAACGTCCTGACTTTC. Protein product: CASQAQGDSLSGANVLTF.

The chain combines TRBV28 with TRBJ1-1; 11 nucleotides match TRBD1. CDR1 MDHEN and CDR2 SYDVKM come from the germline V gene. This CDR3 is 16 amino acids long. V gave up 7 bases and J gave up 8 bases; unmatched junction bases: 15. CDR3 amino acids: CASNPSGTGGELEAFF. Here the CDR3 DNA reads TGTGCCAGCAATCCATCCGGGACAGGGGGTGAGCTAGAAGCTTTCTTT.

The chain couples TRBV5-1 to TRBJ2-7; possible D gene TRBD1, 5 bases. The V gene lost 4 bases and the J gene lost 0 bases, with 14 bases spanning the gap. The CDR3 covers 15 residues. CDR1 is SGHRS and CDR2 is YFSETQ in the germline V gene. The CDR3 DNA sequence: TGCGCCAGCAGCCTGGGCACGACAGTCTCCTACGAGCAGTACTTC. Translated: CASSLGTTVSYEQYF.